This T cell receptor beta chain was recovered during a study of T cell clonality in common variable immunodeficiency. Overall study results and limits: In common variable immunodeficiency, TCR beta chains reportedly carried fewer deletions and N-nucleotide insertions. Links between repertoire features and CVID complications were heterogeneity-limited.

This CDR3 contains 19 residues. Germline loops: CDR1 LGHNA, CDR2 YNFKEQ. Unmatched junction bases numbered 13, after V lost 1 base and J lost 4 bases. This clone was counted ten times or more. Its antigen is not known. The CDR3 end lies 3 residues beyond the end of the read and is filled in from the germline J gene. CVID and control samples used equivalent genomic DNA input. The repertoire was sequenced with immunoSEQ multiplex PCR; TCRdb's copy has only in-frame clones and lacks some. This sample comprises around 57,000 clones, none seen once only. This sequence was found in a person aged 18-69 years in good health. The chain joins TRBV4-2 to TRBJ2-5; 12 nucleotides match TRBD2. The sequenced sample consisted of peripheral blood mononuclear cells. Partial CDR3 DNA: TGTGCCAGCAGCCAAGGGACTAGCGGGATTATAAGACGTGGAGAGACC. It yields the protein CASSQGTSGIIRRGET. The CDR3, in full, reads CASSQGTSGIIRRGETQYF.